This T cell receptor beta chain stems from a study of blood T cell repertoires in COVID-19. Study as a whole: Both acute and convalescent COVID-19 samples were obtained from the United States, Italy and Spain. From T cells, B-cell-depleted T cells, or PBMCs came the material, which was cDNA or gDNA.

How the authors handled the data: Nucleated cell counts were estimated from reference gene primer amplification. Produced via immunoSEQ multiplex PCR; TCRdb's table is partial and in-frame only. V and J calls and clone size come straight from that table; D and trimming were deduced from the DNA. The sample consists of approximately 68,000 clones, 70% to 85% of them appearing once. Germline CDR1 reads MNHEY; CDR2 reads SMNVEV (reference sequence). The V end lost 4 bases, the J end lost 7 bases, and 17 bases lay between the germline ends. This CDR3 is 15 amino acids long. This receptor was identified in a man older than 75 with active COVID-19. The sample taken for sequencing was peripheral blood. The V and J genes are TRBV27 and TRBJ2-1; maybe TRBD1 (6 bases). In DNA, the CDR3 is TGTGCCAGCAGTTCCAAGCGCCAGAGGGGGAATGAGCAGTTCTTC. It specifies CASSSKRQRGNEQFF.